Following are 8 T cell receptor beta chains from one sample sequenced in a study of technical replicates of blood from several donors. Sequencing used immunoSEQ multiplex PCR; TCRdb keeps in-frame clones, though not all of them. In the table there are 65,000 to 95,000 clones, around 86% of which are singletons. The source material was PBMCs. These receptors all come from a human donor in good health. Some clones in this sample may be carry-over from other donors' samples.

This clone was found once. The CDR3 sequence is CASSSPGQGASTEAFF. Here the CDR3 DNA reads TGTGCCAGCAGTTCCCCGGGACAGGGGGCTAGTACTGAAGCTTTCTTT. The chain links TRBV28 to TRBJ1-1, with TRBD1 matching over 12 bases. Germline-derived CDR1 and CDR2 are MDHEN and SYDVKM. The CDR3 length is 16 residues. V shed 4 bases, J shed 5 bases, and the junction held 8 bases outside the gene matches.

This clone has just a few counts. CDR3 amino acids: CSAIQGKEQYF. The CDR3 coding sequence is TGCAGTGCTATCCAGGGAAAAGAGCAGTACTTC. This sequence joins TRBV20-1 and TRBJ2-7, with D tentatively TRBD1 (5 bases). The germline CDR1 and CDR2 sequences are DFQATT and SNEGSKA (reference sequence). V gave up 4 bases and J gave up 7 bases, with 11 bases separating them. The CDR3 has 11 amino acids.

This rearrangement joins TRBV9 to TRBJ1-1, with 11 bases aligning to TRBD1. CDR1 SGDLS and CDR2 YYNGEE come from the germline V gene. This CDR3 spans 14 amino acids. Germline trimming cut 0 bases from V and 12 bases from J; bases unmatched to any gene: 7. This CDR3 reads CASSVEGTGGKTFF. The CDR3 region has the DNA TGTGCCAGCAGCGTAGAGGGGACAGGGGGAAAAACTTTCTTT.

This rearrangement joins TRBV14 to TRBJ1-2; TRBD1 agrees at 7 bases. With 2 bases clipped from V and 4 bases from J, the junction kept 4 bases outside the gene matches. The CDR3 contains 14 residues. Germline loops: CDR1 SGHDN, CDR2 FVKESK. The chain's CDR3 is CASSQTGQLYGYTF. The CDR3 DNA sequence: TGTGCCAGCAGCCAAACGGGACAGCTCTATGGCTACACCTTC.

This rearrangement joins TRBV7-9 to TRBJ1-4; maybe TRBD1 (5 bases). V lost 1 base and J 2 bases, leaving 14 bases between the germline ends. The germline gives CDR1 SEHNR, CDR2 FQNEAQ (reference sequence). The CDR3 consists of 17 residues. Here the CDR3 DNA reads TGTGCCAGCAGCTTAGTGGGGGGTTCGTCGACTAATGAAAAACTGTTTTTT. Translated, it gives CASSLVGGSSTNEKLFF.

The chain combines TRBV9 with TRBJ2-3; 10 bases match TRBD2. The germline V gene encodes CDR1 SGDLS and CDR2 YYNGEE. The CDR3 totals 15 residues. V shed 6 bases and J 3 bases; nucleotides not matched to a gene: 7. CDR3 region: CASTPGLADTDTQYF. CDR3 sequence (DNA): TGTGCCAGCACCCCTGGACTAGCGGATACAGATACGCAGTATTTT.

The chain recombines TRBV4-2 with TRBJ1-2; 9 bases line up with TRBD1. The trim removed 1 base at V and 4 bases at J, leaving 10 bases unmatched. Germline-derived CDR1 and CDR2 are LGHNA and YNFKEQ. The CDR3 runs 17 residues. CDR3 DNA sequence: TGTGCCAGCAGCCAAGGGACAGGGGCCTTCCACCTCTATGGCTACACCTTC. As protein: CASSQGTGAFHLYGYTF.

This rearrangement joins TRBV30 to TRBJ1-1; unclear D gene. CDR3 size: 13 residues. V lost 2 bases and J 1 base, leaving 8 bases between the germline ends. From germline, CDR1 is GTSNPN and CDR2 SVGIG (reference sequence). The CDR3 here is CAWSQQSNTEAFF. The CDR3 coding sequence is TGTGCCTGGAGTCAACAGTCGAACACTGAAGCTTTCTTT.